This record covers a single T cell receptor (beta chain). No antigen is known for it. The data stem from a study of T cell repertoires in cytomegalovirus infection. Study in general: CMV infection plus the matching HLA type was flagged by public TCR beta signatures. Findings and limits, study-wide: Public TCR beta family frequency separated CMV-and-HLA carriers, including in an independent cohort. HLA-C-restricted CMV clonotypes gave the most frequent clonotype in two of eight donors.

TCRdb re-called the reads with MiXCR, one entry per CDR3 protein. Of approximately 190,000 distinct CDR3 sequences in the sample, 28% are singletons; the top ten hold around 29%. The CDR3 sequence is 15 residues long. Trimming removed 4 bases from V and 0 bases from J, with 12 bases in between. The V call is TRBV12-3 or TRBV12-4, the J call TRBJ1-1, with a weak D call TRBD1 (5 bases). Material: PBMCs. This receptor was identified in a human donor in good health (CMV status not recorded). Some clones in this sample may be carry-over from other donors' samples. The CDR3 reads CASSYTGDMNTEAFF. For the CDR3, the DNA is TGTGCCAGCAGTTATACAGGCGACATGAACACTGAAGCTTTCTTT.